This TCR beta chain was observed in a study of OX40 agonist ivuxolimab in advanced cancers. The length of the CDR3 is 16 residues. V lost 2 bases, J lost 7 bases, and 8 bases stayed unmatched. Germline V CDR1 and CDR2: MNHNS, SASEGT. Here immunoSEQ multiplex PCR was the method, and the copy in TCRdb shows in-frame clones only, minus some. Of some 69,000 clones listed, 80% to 90% were seen once; the top ten hold 2.5% to 3.5%. The genes are TRBV6-1 and TRBJ1-6; 7 nucleotides agree with TRBD1. Source: CD4+ or CD8+ T cells sorted from blood, taken in a trial of the OX40 agonist ivuxolimab. This TCR came from an adult with an advanced solid tumor such as melanoma, head and neck, liver or kidney cancer. The DNA of the CDR3 is TGTGCCAGCAGTGAATACGACAGGGTGGGAAATTCACCCCTCCACTTT. This encodes CASSEYDRVGNSPLHF.